Included here is one T cell receptor (beta chain) sequence, with context. This sample stems from a study of cytomegalovirus exposure and HLA in healthy donors. With 60 Vbeta and 13 Jbeta primers, the PCR was carried out. Profiled with immunoSEQ multiplex PCR; TCRdb holds only in-frame clones, not every one. Its table lists approximately 34,000 clones. There are 16 residues in the CDR3. V gave up 0 bases and J gave up 4 bases; unmatched junction bases: 2. Germline CDR1 reads KGHSH; CDR2 reads LQKENI. The V gene is TRBV18, the J gene TRBJ2-2, with 10 bases matching TRBD2. This receptor was taken from a woman in her 40s in good health and CMV-seropositive. Sequenced sample: PBMCs. The CDR3: CASSPPSGRVTGELFF. CDR3 nucleotide sequence: TGTGCCAGCTCACCACCCAGCGGGAGGGTCACCGGGGAGCTGTTTTTT.